These 12 T cell receptor beta chains share one sample of origin, sequenced in a study of cytomegalovirus exposure and HLA in healthy donors. Primers for the PCR totalled 60 Vbeta and 13 Jbeta. Here immunoSEQ multiplex PCR was the method, and the copy in TCRdb shows in-frame clones only, minus some. The table shows some 150,000 clones, with nearly 80% occurring only once. Sequenced: PBMCs. The source is a male donor in good health and CMV-seronegative.

This rearrangement joins TRBV30 to TRBJ1-1; D call uncertain. CDR1 and CDR2 from the germline V gene are GTSNPN and SVGIG (reference sequence). CDR3 length: 13 residues. V shed 4 bases and J shed 6 bases, with 15 bases lying between them. The CDR3 here is CAWTGPRRSEAFF. DNA for the CDR3: TGTGCCTGGACCGGACCACGGAGGTCTGAAGCTTTCTTT.

This chain joins TRBV5-4 and TRBJ1-2, with 7 bases lining up with TRBD1. With V trimmed by 4 bases and J by 8 bases, 11 bases remained unmatched. Germline V gives CDR1 SGHNT, CDR2 YYREEE (reference sequence). The CDR3 sequence is 14 residues long. CDR3 amino acids: CASSPDRPPGGYTF. The CDR3 region has the DNA TGTGCCAGCAGCCCGGACAGGCCCCCGGGGGGCTACACCTTC.

This clone was recorded once. J is TRBJ1-4 and V is TRBV6-6, with D maybe TRBD1 (6 bases). The germline gives CDR1 MNHNY, CDR2 SVGAGI (reference sequence). The V and J ends lost 2 bases and 7 bases respectively, with 11 bases between them. The CDR3 consists of 14 residues. The CDR3, as DNA: TGTGCCAGCAGTTACCCAGGGGCTGGTGAAAAACTGTTTTTT. Translating it yields CASSYPGAGEKLFF.

This clone was recorded only once. The chain has TRBV2 and TRBJ1-2; 8 positions match TRBD1. Germline V gene lookup returns CDR1 SNHLY and CDR2 FYNNEI. V shed 11 bases, J shed 4 bases, and the junction held 9 bases outside the gene matches. The CDR3 has 13 amino acids. The CDR3 is CAAWTGRVYGYTF. In nucleotides, the CDR3 is TGTGCCGCTTGGACAGGGCGAGTCTATGGCTACACCTTC.

This sequence joins TRBV19 and TRBJ2-7; 12 nucleotides line up with TRBD2. In germline, CDR1 is LNHDA, CDR2 SQIVND (reference sequence). J was trimmed by 3 bases and V by 3 bases; bases with no gene match: 0. This CDR3 contains 14 residues. In DNA, the CDR3 is TGTGCCAGTAGTATGGGACTAGCGGGCTACGAGCAGTACTTC. Protein sequence: CASSMGLAGYEQYF.

The gene calls are TRBV14 and TRBJ2-1, with D perhaps matching TRBD1 (5 bases). There are 16 residues in the CDR3. The V end was cut by 0 bases, the J end by 8 bases, with 17 bases between. Germline V gives CDR1 SGHDN, CDR2 FVKESK. The CDR3 region has the DNA TGTGCCAGCAGCCAAGACCAATTAGCAGGGTCCGATGAGCAGTTCTTC. It specifies CASSQDQLAGSDEQFF.

The V gene is TRBV4-1, the J gene TRBJ1-1; D perhaps matches TRBD1 (5 bases). Germline V lookup: CDR1 MGHRA, CDR2 YSYEKL. There are 14 residues in the CDR3. V gave up 3 bases and J gave up 2 bases, with 10 bases separating them. The CDR3 spells CASSQGLGNTEAFF. The CDR3 DNA reads as TGCGCCAGCAGCCAGGGACTGGGCAACACTGAAGCTTTCTTT.

V usage is TRBV16 and J usage is TRBJ1-1; 9 bases match TRBD1. This CDR3 spans 13 amino acids. Germline V gene sequence: CDR1 KGHSY, CDR2 FQNENV. With 4 bases clipped from V and 5 bases from J, the junction kept 2 bases outside the gene matches. The CDR3 DNA sequence: TGTGCCAGCAGCCTGACAGGGGGGACTGAAGCTTTCTTT. Translating gives CASSLTGGTEAFF.

The chain recombines TRBV29-1 with TRBJ2-7; D is possibly TRBD1 (5 bases). CDR1 SQVTM and CDR2 ANQGSEA come from the germline V gene. V was cut by 5 bases and J by 1 base, with 9 bases left in between. This CDR3 spans 12 amino acids. CDR3 amino acids: CSVSRDSYEQYF. Here the CDR3 DNA reads TGCAGCGTTTCCAGGGATTCCTACGAGCAGTACTTC.

The V call is TRBV6-6, the J call TRBJ2-2; 10 nucleotides agree with TRBD1. This CDR3 has 15 amino acids. Germline lookup yields CDR1 MNHNY and CDR2 SVGAGI (reference sequence). Trimming cost V 7 bases and J 5 bases; bases outside gene matches: 7. CDR3 residues: CASTSRDRGTGELFF. CDR3 bases: TGTGCCAGCACCTCCCGGGACAGGGGAACCGGGGAGCTGTTTTTT.

This sequence joins TRBV6-6 and TRBJ2-5; 7 bases align to TRBD1. V shed 1 base, J shed 2 bases, and the junction held 4 bases outside the gene matches. There are 15 residues in the CDR3. CDR1 and CDR2 (germline): MNHNY, SVGAGI (reference sequence). In DNA, the CDR3 is TGTGCCAGCAGTTACTACAGGGGCCCACAAGAGACCCAGTACTTC. As protein: CASSYYRGPQETQYF.

This clone was counted only a few times. This chain links TRBV6-1 with TRBJ2-3; 11 bases are a match to TRBD2. In germline, CDR1 is MNHNS, CDR2 SASEGT. J gave up 4 bases and V 4 bases, and 4 bases lay outside the gene matches. This CDR3 is built from 15 residues. The CDR3 reads CASSVSSGGADTQYF. CDR3 coding DNA: TGTGCCAGCAGTGTGAGTAGCGGGGGGGCAGATACGCAGTATTTT.